Listed below are T cell receptor beta chains from one sample, sequenced in a study of CD8+ T cells in alopecia areata. Profiled with immunoSEQ multiplex PCR; TCRdb holds only in-frame clones, not every one. The table lists some 180,000 clones, around 63% of them singletons. The material sequenced was CD4+ T cells sorted from blood, taken at week 0. These receptor sequences come from a human donor with alopecia areata. The CDR3 runs from the conserved cysteine through the conserved F or W.

v_call,j_call,cdr3_aa
TRBV19,TRBJ1-1,CASSQTGQQNTEAFF
TRBV15,TRBJ2-1,CATSRDLRASSYNEQFF
TRBV4-3,TRBJ2-5,CASSQDRIQETQYF
TRBV4-2,TRBJ1-1,CASSPSHRQGEAFF
TRBV7-2,TRBJ2-3,CASSPMGQRERDTQYF
TRBV30,TRBJ1-4,CAWRGGTNEKLFF
TRBV4-2,TRBJ1-1,CASSHQQGGDTEAFF
TRBV9,TRBJ2-6,CASSARRGPGAGANVLTF
TRBV7-9,TRBJ2-2,CASSPSLNTGELFF
TRBV15,TRBJ2-1,CATSRDLEGEAQFF
TRBV29-1,TRBJ1-2,CSVDVDRPNYGYTF
TRBV18,TRBJ2-3,CASSPSGDTQYF
TRBV29-1,TRBJ2-7,CSGTRQGPGGEQYF
TRBV10-2,TRBJ1-1,CASRPGGGAVNTEAFF
TRBV29-1,TRBJ1-1,CSVTNRQSQNTEAFF
TRBV20-1,TRBJ1-3,CSAHIGNTIYF
TRBV29-1,TRBJ1-1,CSALGGTSNTEAFF
TRBV7-2,TRBJ2-7,CASSLESLREQYF
TRBV27,TRBJ1-2,CASSPTGGRSGYTF
TRBV23-1,TRBJ1-2,CASSHDGYGYTF
TRBV30,TRBJ1-1,CAWSVKRGLRGTEAFF
TRBV5-6,TRBJ2-7,CASEFTTGQEQYF
TRBV5-1,TRBJ2-1,CASSWRPGTYNEQFF
TRBV29-1,TRBJ1-1,CSVEVLQGFGTEAFF
TRBV4-1,TRBJ1-1,CASSQGGQAIRTEAFF
TRBV15,TRBJ2-3,CATSTRGRSTDTQYF
TRBV7-2,TRBJ1-6,CASSLSTQINSPLHF
TRBV29-1,TRBJ1-1,CSVVVRGRMNTEAFF
TRBV29-1,TRBJ2-1,CSGSTGSYNEQFF
TRBV5-6,TRBJ1-1,CASSHLRFGSTEAFF
TRBV30,TRBJ2-3,CAWSVGGLAADTQYF
TRBV15,TRBJ1-4,CATAGSEEKLFF
TRBV7-7,TRBJ2-5,CASSQGGARETQYF
TRBV11-2,TRBJ2-3,CASSSGTTDTQYF
TRBV5-1,TRBJ2-3,CASSLRQDTQYF
TRBV7-2,TRBJ1-2,CASSPDSRGTGGVYGYTF